This TCR beta chain was retrieved from a study of metastatic and nonmetastatic thyroid tumors. V was clipped by 2 bases and J by 5 bases, with 4 bases between them. Per the germline V gene, CDR1 is MDHEN and CDR2 is SYDVKM. This CDR3 is built from 13 residues. This clone was counted between two and nine times. Using MiXCR, TCRdb reanalyzed the PCR reads. This sample carries around 19,000 clones, over 9% of them seen once, and the ten largest clones take 6% to 8.5%. No treatment of any kind had been given to any patient before thyroid surgery. The V gene is TRBV28, the J gene TRBJ1-6, with D unclear. This receptor was identified in a female donor with papillary thyroid cancer or a benign thyroid nodule (not recorded which). Some clones in this sample may be carry-over from other donors' samples. The sequenced sample consisted of blood. The CDR3: CASSLVNNSPLHF. In DNA, the CDR3 is TGTGCCAGCAGTTTAGTTAATAATTCACCCCTCCACTTT.